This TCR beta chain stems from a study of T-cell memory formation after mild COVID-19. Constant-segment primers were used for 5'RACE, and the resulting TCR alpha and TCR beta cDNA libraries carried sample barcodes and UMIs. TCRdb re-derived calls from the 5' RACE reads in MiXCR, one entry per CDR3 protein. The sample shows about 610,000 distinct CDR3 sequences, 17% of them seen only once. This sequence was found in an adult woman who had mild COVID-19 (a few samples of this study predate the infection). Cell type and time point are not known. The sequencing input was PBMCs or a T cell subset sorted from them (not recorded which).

The CDR3 sequence: CATSGKAGRTGEQFF. CDR3 sequence (DNA): TGTGCCACCAGTGGGAAGGCGGGGAGGACGGGTGAGCAGTTCTTC. The rearrangement links TRBV24-1 to TRBJ2-1; TRBD2 is a possible D gene (6 bases). The ends were cut back, 5 bases at V and 9 bases at J, with 19 bases in the middle. The CDR3 has 15 amino acids. CDR1 and CDR2 from the germline V gene are KGHDR and SFDVKD.